These T cell receptor beta chains were read from a single sample in a study of identical twins. TCRdb re-called the 5' RACE reads with MiXCR, one entry per CDR3 protein. The table includes some 1,600,000 distinct CDR3 sequences, less than 35% detected once. The sample taken for sequencing was cord blood. These receptors were taken from a newborn girl in good health. Both conserved end residues are part of each CDR3. The order of the fields is D gene, V gene, J gene, clone size, CDR3 DNA, CDR3 protein. A D gene is named only where the DNA matches it firmly. Where a row states a size, it is once, few, many or the class of an expanded clone; other rows omit it.

NA	TRBV7-9	TRBJ1-1	few	TGTGCCAGCAGCTTGCTTCGAGCTCACGGTGAAGCTTTCTTT	CASSLLRAHGEAFF
TRBD1	TRBV18	TRBJ1-2	NA	TGTGCCAGCTCACCATCGGGGACAGGACCCTATGGCTACACCTTC	CASSPSGTGPYGYTF
NA	TRBV24-1	TRBJ2-5	few	TGTGCCACCAGTGACCCAAGGGGTCCCCAAGAGACCCAGTACTTC	CATSDPRGPQETQYF
NA	TRBV28	TRBJ1-1	NA	TGTGCCAGCAGTTTATTACTCCAGGGTAGGATGAACACTGAAGCTTTCTTT	CASSLLLQGRMNTEAFF
TRBD2	TRBV7-2	TRBJ2-7	few	TGTGCCAGCAGCTTAGTTGGACTAGCGGGGAAAACCTACGAGCAGTACTTC	CASSLVGLAGKTYEQYF
NA	TRBV5-1	TRBJ1-2	NA	TGCGCCAGCAGCTTGGACGCCGGACGCGACTATGGCTACACCTTC	CASSLDAGRDYGYTF
TRBD2	TRBV10-2	TRBJ2-7	few	TGCGCCAGCAGTGTGACTAGCGGGGTGACCTACGAGCAGTACTTC	CASSVTSGVTYEQYF
NA	TRBV28	TRBJ2-4	NA	TGTGCCAGCAACAGCCGGGCCAAAAACATTCAGTACTTC	CASNSRAKNIQYF
TRBD2	TRBV9	TRBJ2-7	few	TGTGCCAGCAGCGTGGCCGGGACTAGCGGGATCTATGAGCAGTACTTC	CASSVAGTSGIYEQYF
NA	TRBV27	TRBJ2-7	NA	TGTGCCAGCAGAGGATACTTTTACGAGCAGTACTTC	CASRGYFYEQYF
NA	TRBV27	TRBJ2-7	NA	TGTGCCCGCAGTCCCCTTGGTTCCCACGAGCAGTACTTC	CARSPLGSHEQYF
TRBD2	TRBV7-2	TRBJ2-3	few	TGTGCCAGCAGCTTAGGGGCGGTGGGCGGGGGAGGAGATACGCAGTATTTT	CASSLGAVGGGGDTQYF
NA	TRBV20-1	TRBJ1-1	NA	TGCAGTGCTAGAGTGGCTGGAACTGAAGCTTTCTTT	CSARVAGTEAFF
NA	TRBV27	TRBJ2-1	NA	TGTGCCAGCAGTTTATCCTTGAGCCTCTACAATGAGCAGTTCTTC	CASSLSLSLYNEQFF
TRBD1	TRBV7-8	TRBJ2-7	many	TGTGCCAGCAGCATAGGACAGGGCTACGAGCAGTACTTC	CASSIGQGYEQYF
TRBD2	TRBV20-1	TRBJ2-1	NA	TGCAGTGCTAGGGGGACTAGCGGGTATTCCTACAATGAGCAGTTCTTC	CSARGTSGYSYNEQFF
NA	TRBV6-6	TRBJ2-5	few	TGTGCCAGCAGTTGGGACCTCGCAGAGACCCAGTACTTC	CASSWDLAETQYF
NA	TRBV4-2	TRBJ2-7	few	TGTGCCAGCAGCCAAGATCGAACAGGTCCTTGGGACGAGCAGTACTTC	CASSQDRTGPWDEQYF
TRBD1	TRBV20-1	TRBJ2-7	many	TGCAGTGCTACCCCCGGACAGGGGGACTACGAGCAGTACTTC	CSATPGQGDYEQYF
NA	TRBV28	TRBJ1-2	few	TGTGCCAGCAGTTGGGGGCAGCTTACGCTCTATGGCTACACCTTC	CASSWGQLTLYGYTF
NA	TRBV25-1	TRBJ1-1	NA	NA	CASSTSLGGQMGTEAFF
TRBD2	TRBV2	TRBJ2-2	NA	TGTGCCAGCCGGTATCGACTAGCGGGAGGGACGAACACCGGGGAGCTGTTTTTT	CASRYRLAGGTNTGELFF
TRBD1	TRBV6-1	TRBJ1-2	NA	TGTGCCAGCATGAAGGACAGGGTTTATGGCTACACCTTC	CASMKDRVYGYTF
NA	TRBV24-1	TRBJ2-6	NA	TGTGCCACCAGTTTCGGGAACTCTGGGGCCAACGTCCTGACTTTC	CATSFGNSGANVLTF
TRBD1	TRBV12-3/TRBV12-4	TRBJ2-7	few	TGTGCCAGCAGTTTTCGCAGGGGGCCCATTCCCGACGAGCAGTACTTC	CASSFRRGPIPDEQYF
TRBD1	TRBV25-1	TRBJ2-5	NA	TGTGCCAGCTGCCCGGGGACAGGGGAGACCCAGTACTTC	CASCPGTGETQYF
TRBD1	TRBV10-3	TRBJ1-5	NA	TGTGCCATCAGTGCAGGGGGCCGATATCAGCCCCAGCATTTT	CAISAGGRYQPQHF
NA	TRBV6-1	TRBJ2-5	few	TGTGCCAGCAGTGGTCAACTAGCAGAACAAGAGACCCAGTACTTC	CASSGQLAEQETQYF
NA	TRBV18	TRBJ2-1	NA	TGTGCCAGCTCACCAGGGACTTCGCCTAACAACAATGAGCAGTTCTTC	CASSPGTSPNNNEQFF
TRBD2	TRBV4-2	TRBJ2-7	NA	TGTGCCAGCAGCCCGAACGCAGAGACTAGCGGGAGATCCGAGCAGTACTTC	CASSPNAETSGRSEQYF
NA	TRBV3-1	TRBJ2-5	NA	TGTGCCAGCACCTACTCGGGGCCAGAGACCCAGTACTTC	CASTYSGPETQYF
NA	TRBV12-3/TRBV12-4	TRBJ2-7	NA	TGTGCCAGCAGTTTAGTCGCGCGCGGAGGGAGCTACGAGCAGTACTTC	CASSLVARGGSYEQYF
NA	TRBV25-1	TRBJ1-2	few	TGTGCCAGCAGTGAGGACAAGAGCTATGGCTACACCTTC	CASSEDKSYGYTF
TRBD1	TRBV5-1	TRBJ1-2	NA	TGCGTCAGCAGCCAAGACAGGGGTTTCGGCTACACCTTC	CVSSQDRGFGYTF
NA	TRBV6-1	TRBJ2-1	few	TGTGCCAGCAGTGAAATTTGGGGGCTATACAATGAGCAGTTCTTC	CASSEIWGLYNEQFF
TRBD1	TRBV7-9	TRBJ1-4	NA	TGTGCCAGCAGCCAATCCGGGACAGGATTACGAGGAAGTGAAAAACTGTTTTTT	CASSQSGTGLRGSEKLFF
NA	TRBV27	TRBJ2-3	NA	TGTGCCAGCAGTCCACCTAGACGGGGGGCCATACGCGATACGCAGTATTTT	CASSPPRRGAIRDTQYF
NA	TRBV4-2	TRBJ2-3	few	TGTGCCAGCAGCCAAGAGAGGTCGGTAACTAGCACAGATACGCAGTATTTT	CASSQERSVTSTDTQYF
NA	TRBV20-1	TRBJ1-1	NA	TGCAGTGCTAGTCCCTCGAGGCGCACTGAAGCTTTCTTT	CSASPSRRTEAFF
NA	TRBV19	TRBJ1-4	few	TGTGCCAGTAGTTCCCCCCCTGGGAAACTGTTTTTT	CASSSPPGKLFF
TRBD2	TRBV5-1	TRBJ2-3	once	TGCGCCGGCAGCTTGGCCGGGACTAGCGATCCCGATACGCAGTATTTT	CAGSLAGTSDPDTQYF